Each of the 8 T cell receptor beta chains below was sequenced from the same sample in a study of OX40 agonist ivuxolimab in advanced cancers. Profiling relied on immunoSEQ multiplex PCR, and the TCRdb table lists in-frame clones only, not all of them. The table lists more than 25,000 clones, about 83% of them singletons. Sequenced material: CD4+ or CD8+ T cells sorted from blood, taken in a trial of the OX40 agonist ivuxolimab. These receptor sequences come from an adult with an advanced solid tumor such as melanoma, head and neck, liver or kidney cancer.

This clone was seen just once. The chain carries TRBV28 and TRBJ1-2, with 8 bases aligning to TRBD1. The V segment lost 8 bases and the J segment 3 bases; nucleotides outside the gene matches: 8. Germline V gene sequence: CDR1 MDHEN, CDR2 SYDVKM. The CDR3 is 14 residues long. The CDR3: CASWGRGQDYGYTF. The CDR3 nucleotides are TGTGCCAGCTGGGGCAGGGGGCAGGACTATGGCTACACCTTC.

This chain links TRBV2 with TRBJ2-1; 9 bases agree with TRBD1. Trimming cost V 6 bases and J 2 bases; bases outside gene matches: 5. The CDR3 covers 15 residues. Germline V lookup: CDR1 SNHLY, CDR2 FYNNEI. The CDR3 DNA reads TGTGCCAGCAGCCTCCGGGACAGGGCCTACAATGAGCAGTTCTTC. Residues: CASSLRDRAYNEQFF.

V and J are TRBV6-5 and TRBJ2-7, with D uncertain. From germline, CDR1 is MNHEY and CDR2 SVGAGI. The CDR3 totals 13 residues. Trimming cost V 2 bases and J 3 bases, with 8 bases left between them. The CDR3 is CASSYGTYYEQYF. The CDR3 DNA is TGTGCCAGCAGTTACGGCACATACTACGAGCAGTACTTC.

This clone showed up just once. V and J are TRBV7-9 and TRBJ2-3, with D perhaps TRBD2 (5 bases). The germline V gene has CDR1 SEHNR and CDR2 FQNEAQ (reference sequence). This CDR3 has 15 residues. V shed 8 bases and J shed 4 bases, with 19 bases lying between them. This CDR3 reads CASDGLGTRADTQYF. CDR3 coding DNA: TGTGCCAGCGACGGCCTGGGCACTAGGGCAGATACGCAGTATTTT.

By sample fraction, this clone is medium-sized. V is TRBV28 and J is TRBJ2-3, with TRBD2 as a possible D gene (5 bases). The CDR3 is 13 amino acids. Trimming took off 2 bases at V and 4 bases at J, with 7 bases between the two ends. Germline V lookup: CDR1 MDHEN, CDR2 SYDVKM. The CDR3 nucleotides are TGTGCCAGCAGTTTAGGGAGCGCAGATACGCAGTATTTT. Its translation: CASSLGSADTQYF.

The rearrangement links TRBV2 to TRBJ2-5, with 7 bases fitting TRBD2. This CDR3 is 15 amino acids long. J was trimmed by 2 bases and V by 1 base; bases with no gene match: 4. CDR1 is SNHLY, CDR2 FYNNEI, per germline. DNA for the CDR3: TGTGCCAGCAGTGAAGGGGGGGGATCGCAAGAGACCCAGTACTTC. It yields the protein CASSEGGGSQETQYF.

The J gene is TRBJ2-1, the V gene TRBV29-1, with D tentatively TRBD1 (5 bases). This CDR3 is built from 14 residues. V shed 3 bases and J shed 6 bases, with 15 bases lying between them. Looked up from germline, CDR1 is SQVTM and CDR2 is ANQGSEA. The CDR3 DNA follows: TGCAGCGTTGACAGGGTCGCTTTGGGCAATGAGCAGTTCTTC. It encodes CSVDRVALGNEQFF.

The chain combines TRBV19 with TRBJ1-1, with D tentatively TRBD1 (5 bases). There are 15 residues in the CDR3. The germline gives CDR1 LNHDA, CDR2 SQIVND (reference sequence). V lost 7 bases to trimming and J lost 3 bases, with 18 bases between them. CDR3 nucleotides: TGTGCCAGTACCAACCACGAAGACAGATACACTGAAGCTTTCTTT. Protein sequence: CASTNHEDRYTEAFF.